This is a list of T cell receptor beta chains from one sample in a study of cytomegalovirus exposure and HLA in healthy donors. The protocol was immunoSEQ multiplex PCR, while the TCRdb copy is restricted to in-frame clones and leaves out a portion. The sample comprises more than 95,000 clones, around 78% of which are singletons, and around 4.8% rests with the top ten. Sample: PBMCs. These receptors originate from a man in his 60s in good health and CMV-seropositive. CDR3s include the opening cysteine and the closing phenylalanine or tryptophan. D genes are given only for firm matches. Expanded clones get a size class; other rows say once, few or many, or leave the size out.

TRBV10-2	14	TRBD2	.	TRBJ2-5	TGCGCCAGCGGACTTACTAGCGGGGTTGAGACCCAGTACTTC	CASGLTSGVETQYF
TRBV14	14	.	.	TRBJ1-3	TGTGCCAGCAGCAGGGGTCTCTCTGGAAACACCATATATTTT	CASSRGLSGNTIYF
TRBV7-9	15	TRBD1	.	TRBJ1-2	TGTGCCAGCACCCCTGACGGACAGGGAGACTATGGCTACACCTTC	CASTPDGQGDYGYTF
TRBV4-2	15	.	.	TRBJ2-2	TGTGCCAGCAGCCAAGAAAACAGGGACACCGGGGAGCTGTTTTTT	CASSQENRDTGELFF
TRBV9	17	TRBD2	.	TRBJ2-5	TGTGCCAGCAGCGTAGAGGGTAGCGGGGGGGCTGGGGAGACCCAGTACTTC	CASSVEGSGGAGETQYF
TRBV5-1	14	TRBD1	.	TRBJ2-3	TGCGCCAGCAGCTGGACAGGGCAGGAGGATACGCAGTATTTT	CASSWTGQEDTQYF
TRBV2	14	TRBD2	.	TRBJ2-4	TGTGCCAGCAGTGAATCCTGGGGGGGAAACATTCAGTACTTC	CASSESWGGNIQYF
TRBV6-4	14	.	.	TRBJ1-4	TGTGCCAGCACCATGACGGGGGTTGATGAAAAACTGTTTTTT	CASTMTGVDEKLFF
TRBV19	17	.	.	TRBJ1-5	TGTGCCAGTAGTATAGGGGGGGGGCAAAATAGCAATCAGCCCCAGCATTTT	CASSIGGGQNSNQPQHF
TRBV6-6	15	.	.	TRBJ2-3	TGTGCCAGCAGTTTTGACAGGATCCTCACAGATACGCAGTATTTT	CASSFDRILTDTQYF
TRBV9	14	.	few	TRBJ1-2	TGTGCCAGCAGCGTAGGAGCAGGGGCGGATGGCTACACCTTC	CASSVGAGADGYTF
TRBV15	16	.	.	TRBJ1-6	TGTGCCACCAGCAGAGATAGCGCGGTATCGAATTCACCCCTCCACTTT	CATSRDSAVSNSPLHF
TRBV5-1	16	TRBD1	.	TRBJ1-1	TGCGCCAGCAGCGGAGACAGGGGGGAAATGAACACTGAAGCTTTCTTT	CASSGDRGEMNTEAFF
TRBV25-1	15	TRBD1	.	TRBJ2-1	TGTGCCAGCAGTCTTGCAGGGGGTACCTACAATGAGCAGTTCTTC	CASSLAGGTYNEQFF
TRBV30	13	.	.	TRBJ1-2	TGTGCCTGGAGTGAGAGAGGGATCTATGGCTACACCTTC	CAWSERGIYGYTF
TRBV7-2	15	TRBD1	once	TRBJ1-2	TGTGCCAGCAGCTCAGGAGGACAGGGGATCTATGGCTACACCTTC	CASSSGGQGIYGYTF
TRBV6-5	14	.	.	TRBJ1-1	TGTGCCAGCAGTCGGGACACCTTGAACACTGAAGCTTTCTTT	CASSRDTLNTEAFF
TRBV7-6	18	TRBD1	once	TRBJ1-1	TGTGCCAGCAGCTTAGAACCAGGGGGCGCAAGTCGGAACACTGAAGCTTTCTTT	CASSLEPGGASRNTEAFF
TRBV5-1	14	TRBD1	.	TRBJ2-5	TGCGCCAGCAGTTTCCAAGGACAGGGGGAGACCCAGTACTTC	CASSFQGQGETQYF
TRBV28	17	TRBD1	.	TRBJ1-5	TGTGCCAGCAGTTTCGTCGACAGGGCATTTAGCAATCAGCCCCAGCATTTT	CASSFVDRAFSNQPQHF
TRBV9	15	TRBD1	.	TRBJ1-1	TGTGCCAGCAGCCCGGGACAGGGGGGTCACACTGAAGCTTTCTTT	CASSPGQGGHTEAFF
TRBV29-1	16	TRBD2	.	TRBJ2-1	TGCAGCGTTGAAGATCTCAAGGGGACTAATTCAAATGAGCAGTTCTTC	CSVEDLKGTNSNEQFF
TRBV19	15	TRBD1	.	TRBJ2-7	TGTGCCAGTAGCCTTACCGGGACAGGGAACTACGAGCAGTACTTC	CASSLTGTGNYEQYF
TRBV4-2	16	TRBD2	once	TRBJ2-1	TGTGCCAGCAGCCAAGAGGGGGGGGGCTCCTACAATGAGCAGTTCTTC	CASSQEGGGSYNEQFF
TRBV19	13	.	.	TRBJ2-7	TGTGCCAGTAGCCCAGGCCGAGCCTACGAGCAGTACTTC	CASSPGRAYEQYF
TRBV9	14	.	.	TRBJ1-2	TGTGCCAGCAGCGCCCTAGGTCAGATGTATGGCTACACCTTC	CASSALGQMYGYTF
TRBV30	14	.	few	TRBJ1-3	TGTGCCTGGAGAAGCGGGGGTACTGGAAACACCATATATTTT	CAWRSGGTGNTIYF
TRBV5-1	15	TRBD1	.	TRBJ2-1	TGCGCCAGCAGCGAGACAGGGGCCTCTGGGGGGGAGCAGTTCTTC	CASSETGASGGEQFF